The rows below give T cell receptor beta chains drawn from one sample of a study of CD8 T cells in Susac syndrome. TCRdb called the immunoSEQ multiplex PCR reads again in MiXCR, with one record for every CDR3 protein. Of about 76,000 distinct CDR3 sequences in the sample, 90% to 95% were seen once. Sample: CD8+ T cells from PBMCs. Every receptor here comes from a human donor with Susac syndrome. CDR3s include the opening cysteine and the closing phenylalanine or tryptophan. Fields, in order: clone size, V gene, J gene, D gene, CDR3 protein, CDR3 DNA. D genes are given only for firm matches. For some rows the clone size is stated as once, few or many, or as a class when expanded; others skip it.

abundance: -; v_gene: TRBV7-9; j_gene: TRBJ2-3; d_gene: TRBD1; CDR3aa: CASSRGTVSTDTQYF; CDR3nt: TGTGCCAGCAGCCGAGGGACAGTTAGCACAGATACGCAGTATTTT
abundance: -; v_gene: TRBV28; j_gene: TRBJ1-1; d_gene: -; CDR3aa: CASSSGQSLEAFF; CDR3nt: TGTGCCAGCAGTTCCGGACAGAGCCTTGAAGCTTTCTTT
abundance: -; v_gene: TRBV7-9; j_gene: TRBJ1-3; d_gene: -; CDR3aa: CASSLVVGNTIYF; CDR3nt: TGTGCCAGCAGCTTAGTTGTCGGAAACACCATATATTTT
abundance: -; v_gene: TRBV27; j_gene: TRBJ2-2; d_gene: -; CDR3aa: CASSPGASTGELFF; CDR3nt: TGTGCCAGCAGTCCAGGGGCGTCCACCGGGGAGCTGTTTTTT
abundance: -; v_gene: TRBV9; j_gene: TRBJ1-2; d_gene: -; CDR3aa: CASNRRSYGYTF; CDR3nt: TGTGCCAGCAACCGACGGAGCTATGGCTACACCTTC
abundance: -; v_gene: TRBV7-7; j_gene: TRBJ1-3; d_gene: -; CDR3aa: CASSPDSGNTIYF; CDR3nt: TGTGCTAGCAGCCCCGATTCTGGAAACACCATATATTTT
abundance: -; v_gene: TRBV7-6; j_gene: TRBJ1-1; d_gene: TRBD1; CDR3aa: CASSPGTGKNTEAFF; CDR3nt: TGTGCCAGCAGCCCGGGGACAGGGAAGAACACTGAAGCTTTCTTT
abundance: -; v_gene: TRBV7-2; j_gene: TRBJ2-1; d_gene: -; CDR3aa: CASSYLARGVTYNEQFF; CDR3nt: TGTGCCAGCAGCTACCTCGCGAGGGGGGTGACCTACAATGAGCAGTTCTTC
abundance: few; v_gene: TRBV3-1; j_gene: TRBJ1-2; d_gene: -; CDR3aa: CASSQEGRRYGYTF; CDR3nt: TGTGCCAGCAGCCAAGAAGGACGGCGCTATGGCTACACCTTC
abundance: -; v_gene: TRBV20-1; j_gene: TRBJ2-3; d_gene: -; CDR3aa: CSAREYRVVADTQYF; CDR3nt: TGCAGTGCTAGAGAGTACAGGGTGGTGGCAGATACGCAGTATTTT
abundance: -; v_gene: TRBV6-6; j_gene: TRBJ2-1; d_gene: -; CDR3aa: CASSFDPGNEQFF; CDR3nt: TGTGCCAGCAGTTTCGATCCTGGCAATGAGCAGTTCTTC
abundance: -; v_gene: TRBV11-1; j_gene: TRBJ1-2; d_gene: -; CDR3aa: CASSVRRGYGYTF; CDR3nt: TGTGCCAGCAGCGTCCGTCGGGGCTATGGCTACACCTTC
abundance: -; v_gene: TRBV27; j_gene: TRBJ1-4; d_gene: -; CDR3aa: CASSFGEKLFF; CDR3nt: TGTGCCAGCAGTTTTGGTGAAAAACTGTTTTTT
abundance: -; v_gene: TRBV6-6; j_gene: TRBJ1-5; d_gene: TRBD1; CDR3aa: CASSYPKDRAQPQHF; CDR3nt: TGTGCCAGCAGTTACCCCAAGGACAGGGCTCAGCCCCAGCATTTT
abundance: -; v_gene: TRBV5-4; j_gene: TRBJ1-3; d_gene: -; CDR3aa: CASSKTGTDNGNTIYF; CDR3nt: TGTGCCAGCAGCAAAACCGGTACAGACAATGGAAACACCATATATTTT
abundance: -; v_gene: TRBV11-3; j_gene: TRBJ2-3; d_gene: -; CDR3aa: CASSSSTGPDTQYF; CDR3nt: TGTGCCAGCAGCAGCTCTACAGGGCCAGATACGCAGTATTTT
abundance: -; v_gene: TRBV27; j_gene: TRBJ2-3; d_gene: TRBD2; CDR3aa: CASSLMRTSGTDTQYF; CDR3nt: TGTGCCAGCAGTTTAATGCGGACTAGCGGTACAGATACGCAGTATTTT
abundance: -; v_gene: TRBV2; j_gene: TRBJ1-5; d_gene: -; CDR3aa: CASSEGRSKQPQHF; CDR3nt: TGTGCCAGCAGTGAAGGGAGATCGAAACAGCCCCAGCATTTT